These 8 T cell receptor beta chains originate from one sample sequenced in a study of shared clonotypes between healthy human individuals. TCRdb's copy holds only in-frame clones and misses some; the assay was immunoSEQ multiplex PCR. The table shows about 2.3 million clones, with less than 95% occurring only once. The sample was naive CD4+ T cells from PBMCs. Stated subset: CD45RA+ positively selected. These receptors were taken from a man younger than 30 in good health. Some clones in this sample may be carry-over from other donors' samples.

The chain joins TRBV7-9 to TRBJ2-7, with TRBD2 identical over 7 bases. The CDR3 length is 15 residues. V was clipped by 2 bases and J by 2 bases; unmatched bases: 6. Germline loops: CDR1 SEHNR, CDR2 FQNEAQ (reference sequence). CDR3 sequence: CASSLLAEKPYEQYF. The CDR3, as DNA: TGTGCCAGCAGCTTACTAGCGGAAAAACCCTACGAGCAGTACTTC.

The chain uses TRBV19 and TRBJ2-1, with TRBD2 matching 15 bases. The CDR3 runs to 16 residues. Unmatched junction bases numbered 9, after V lost 9 bases and J lost 6 bases. Germline values: CDR1 LNHDA, CDR2 SQIVND (reference sequence). DNA of the CDR3: TGTGCCAGCGGGACTAGCGGGAGGTGGGGGGGCAATGAGCAGTTCTTC. This codes for CASGTSGRWGGNEQFF.

V and J are TRBV5-1 and TRBJ1-4; D possibly corresponds to TRBD1 (6 bases). The CDR3 consists of 15 residues. Between the trimmed V and J ends, which lost 6 bases and 6 bases, there was a span of 18 bases. The germline gives CDR1 SGHRS, CDR2 YFSETQ. The chain's CDR3 is CASKTTGTPDEKLFF. The CDR3 DNA sequence: TGCGCCAGCAAAACAACCGGGACACCGGATGAAAAACTGTTTTTT.

This chain connects TRBV5-8 to TRBJ1-5; a possible D gene is TRBD1 (5 bases). This CDR3 spans 14 amino acids. The V end lost 4 bases, the J end lost 2 bases, and 10 bases lay between the germline ends. The germline V gene has CDR1 SGHTS and CDR2 YDEGEE. CDR3: CASSIRVGNQPQHF. In nucleotides, the CDR3 is TGTGCCAGCAGCATCAGGGTTGGCAATCAGCCCCAGCATTTT.

The chain links TRBV6-5 to TRBJ2-7; D call uncertain. The CDR3 has 14 residues. V lost 2 bases and J 0 bases, leaving 8 bases between the germline ends. CDR1 and CDR2 (germline): MNHEY, SVGAGI. The CDR3 nucleotides are TGTGCCAGCAGTTACGGGGATCTCTCCTACGAGCAGTACTTC. As protein: CASSYGDLSYEQYF.

The rearrangement links TRBV6-6 to TRBJ2-7; no firm D call. The CDR3 sequence is 14 residues long. From germline, CDR1 is MNHNY and CDR2 SVGAGI (reference sequence). V was shortened by 0 bases and J by 2 bases, with 8 bases between the two germline ends. CDR3 loop: CASSYSGQTYEQYF. CDR3 DNA sequence: TGTGCCAGCAGTTACTCTGGCCAGACCTACGAGCAGTACTTC.

The table lists this clone with a count of one. Other DNA sequences in this sample translate to the same CDR3. The J gene is TRBJ2-6, the V gene TRBV7-9; no clear D gene. V gave up 2 bases and J gave up 1 base, with 3 bases separating them. Germline assignment: CDR1 SEHNR and CDR2 FQNEAQ (reference sequence). CDR3 size: 14 residues. The CDR3 nucleotides read TGTGCCAGCAGCTTAAATTCTGGGGCCAACGTCCTGACTTTC. This codes for CASSLNSGANVLTF.

This clone was seen a few times. Other DNA variants within this sample encode the same CDR3. The chain combines TRBV28 with TRBJ1-5; D is uncertain. The CDR3 has 14 amino acids. The V end lost 3 bases, the J end lost 0 bases, and 6 bases lay between the germline ends. Germline V lookup: CDR1 MDHEN, CDR2 SYDVKM. In DNA form, the CDR3 reads TGTGCCAGCAGTTTCAGCTATAGCAATCAGCCCCAGCATTTT. This gives the protein CASSFSYSNQPQHF.